These T cell receptor beta chains were read from a single sample in a study of monozygotic twins with inflammatory bowel disease. From its re-call of the 5' RACE reads, TCRdb lists each CDR3 protein once, without DNA. Seen in this sample are some 150,000 distinct CDR3 sequences; the ten most common clones hold 7.4%. The specimen was blood. The receptors originated from a human donor with ulcerative colitis or Crohn's disease, or a healthy co-twin of an affected twin (not recorded which). The CDR3 runs from the conserved cysteine through the conserved F or W.

v_gene	j_gene	CDR3aa
TRBV7-9	TRBJ2-2	CASSLVLGTGNTGELFF
TRBV20-1	TRBJ2-3	CSAPPSFGDTQYF
TRBV5-1	TRBJ2-1	CASSPSGTSGVWNEQFF
TRBV4-3	TRBJ2-7	CASSQSGGLLHEQYF
TRBV27	TRBJ1-2	CASSPVPGTFDGYTF
TRBV7-2	TRBJ2-7	CASSPRDRDTYEQYF
TRBV5-4	TRBJ2-1	CASSFGKNEQFF
TRBV20-1	TRBJ2-3	CSAQRRRQFGDKQYF
TRBV19	TRBJ1-5	CASSTGQGLQPQHF
TRBV4-1	TRBJ2-3	CASSRTPGEGTDTQYF
TRBV18	TRBJ1-4	CASSPSYNNEKLFF
TRBV7-9	TRBJ1-1	CASSHPQGTEAFF
TRBV20-1	TRBJ1-1	CSAAGGGSEAFF
TRBV21-1	TRBJ1-5	CASSKGPRVSNQPQHF
TRBV24-1	TRBJ2-5	CATSDNSGGIQETQYF
TRBV3-1	TRBJ2-6	CASSPRDRANSGANVLTF
TRBV29-1	TRBJ1-1	CSGRGRNTEAFF
TRBV19	TRBJ1-1	CASSLLQGGNTEAFF
TRBV25-1	TRBJ2-7	CASSEYYEQYF
TRBV5-1	TRBJ1-2	CASGDGVSYGYTF
TRBV4-1	TRBJ1-2	CASSQGVFGGYTF
TRBV11-2	TRBJ2-1	CASSLTSDRILRNEQFF
TRBV13	TRBJ2-7	CASSLGLVTYEQYF
TRBV29-1	TRBJ1-2	CSVVEGGANYGYTF